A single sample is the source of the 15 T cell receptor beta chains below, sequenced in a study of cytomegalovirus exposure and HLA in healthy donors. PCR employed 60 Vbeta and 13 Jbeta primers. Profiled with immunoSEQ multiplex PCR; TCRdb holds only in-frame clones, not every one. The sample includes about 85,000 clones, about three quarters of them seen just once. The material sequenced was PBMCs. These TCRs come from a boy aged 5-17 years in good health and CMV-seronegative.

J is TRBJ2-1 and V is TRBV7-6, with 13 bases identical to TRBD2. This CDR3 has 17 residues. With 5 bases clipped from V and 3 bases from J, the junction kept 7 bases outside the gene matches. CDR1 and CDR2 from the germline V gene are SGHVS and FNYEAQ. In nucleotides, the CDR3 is TGTGCCAGCAGCCCCTGGACTAGCGGGAGCAACTACAATGAGCAGTTCTTC. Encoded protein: CASSPWTSGSNYNEQFF.

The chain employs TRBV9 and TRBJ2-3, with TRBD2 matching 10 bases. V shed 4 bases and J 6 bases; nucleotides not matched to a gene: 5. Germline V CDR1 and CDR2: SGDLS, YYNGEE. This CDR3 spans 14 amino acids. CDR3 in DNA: TGTGCCAGCAGCCCCGGGACTAGCGTGGATACGCAGTATTTT. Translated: CASSPGTSVDTQYF.

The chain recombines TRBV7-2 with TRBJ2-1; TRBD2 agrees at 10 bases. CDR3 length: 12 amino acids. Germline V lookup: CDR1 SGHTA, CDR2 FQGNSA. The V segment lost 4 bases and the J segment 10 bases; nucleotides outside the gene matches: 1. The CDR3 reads CASSSLAGEQFF. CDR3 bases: TGTGCCAGCAGCTCACTAGCGGGAGAGCAGTTCTTC.

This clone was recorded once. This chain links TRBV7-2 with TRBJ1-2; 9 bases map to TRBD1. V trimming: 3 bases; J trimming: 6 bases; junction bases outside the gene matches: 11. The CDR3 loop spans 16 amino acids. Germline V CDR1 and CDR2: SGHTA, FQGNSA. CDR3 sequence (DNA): TGTGCCAGCAGCTTTACAGGGGGCGAAATTAGGAATGGCTACACCTTC. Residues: CASSFTGGEIRNGYTF.

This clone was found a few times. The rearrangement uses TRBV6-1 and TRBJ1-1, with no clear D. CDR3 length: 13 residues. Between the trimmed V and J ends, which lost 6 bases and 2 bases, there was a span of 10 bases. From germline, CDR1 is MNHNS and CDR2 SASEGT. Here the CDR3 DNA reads TGTGCCAGCAGGACTCCAACCAACACTGAAGCTTTCTTT. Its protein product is CASRTPTNTEAFF.

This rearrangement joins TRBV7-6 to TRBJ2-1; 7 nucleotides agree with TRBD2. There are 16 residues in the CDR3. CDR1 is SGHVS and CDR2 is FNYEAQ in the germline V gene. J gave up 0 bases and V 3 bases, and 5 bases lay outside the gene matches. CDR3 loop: CASSFRGGSSYNEQFF. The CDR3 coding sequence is TGTGCCAGCAGCTTTCGTGGCGGGAGCTCCTACAATGAGCAGTTCTTC.

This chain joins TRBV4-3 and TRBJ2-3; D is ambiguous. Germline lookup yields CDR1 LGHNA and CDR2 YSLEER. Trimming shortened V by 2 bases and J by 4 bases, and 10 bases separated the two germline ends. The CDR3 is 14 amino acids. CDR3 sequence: CASSQREKSDTQYF. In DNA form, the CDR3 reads TGCGCCAGCAGCCAACGCGAGAAGTCAGATACGCAGTATTTT.

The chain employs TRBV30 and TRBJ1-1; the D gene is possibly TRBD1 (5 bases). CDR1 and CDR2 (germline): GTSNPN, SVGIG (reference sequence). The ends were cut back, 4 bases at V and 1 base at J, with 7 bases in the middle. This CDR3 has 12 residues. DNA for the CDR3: TGTGCCTGGAACAGGCAGAACACTGAAGCTTTCTTT. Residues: CAWNRQNTEAFF.

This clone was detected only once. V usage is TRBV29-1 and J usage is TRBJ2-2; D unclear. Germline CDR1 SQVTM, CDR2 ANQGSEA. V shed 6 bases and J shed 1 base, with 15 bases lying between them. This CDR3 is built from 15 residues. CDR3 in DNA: TGCAGCGTCATGACCGGTTCGGGGAACACCGGGGAGCTGTTTTTT. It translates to CSVMTGSGNTGELFF.

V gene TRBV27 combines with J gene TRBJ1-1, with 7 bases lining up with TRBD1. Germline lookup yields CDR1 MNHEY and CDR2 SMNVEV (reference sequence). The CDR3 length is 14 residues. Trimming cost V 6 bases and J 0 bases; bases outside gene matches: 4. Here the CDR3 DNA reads TGTGCCAGCAGACAGGGGACACTGAACACTGAAGCTTTCTTT. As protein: CASRQGTLNTEAFF.

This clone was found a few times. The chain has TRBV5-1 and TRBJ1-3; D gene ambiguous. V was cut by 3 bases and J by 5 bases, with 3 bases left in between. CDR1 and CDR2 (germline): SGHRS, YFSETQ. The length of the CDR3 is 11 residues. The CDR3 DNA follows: TGCGCCAGCAGCTACAGAAACACCATATATTTT. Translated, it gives CASSYRNTIYF.

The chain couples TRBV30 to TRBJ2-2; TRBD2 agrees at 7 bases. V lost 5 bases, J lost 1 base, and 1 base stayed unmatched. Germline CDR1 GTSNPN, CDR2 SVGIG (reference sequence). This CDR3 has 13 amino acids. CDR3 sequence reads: CAWGRENTGELFF. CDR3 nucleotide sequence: TGTGCCTGGGGGAGGGAGAACACCGGGGAGCTGTTTTTT.

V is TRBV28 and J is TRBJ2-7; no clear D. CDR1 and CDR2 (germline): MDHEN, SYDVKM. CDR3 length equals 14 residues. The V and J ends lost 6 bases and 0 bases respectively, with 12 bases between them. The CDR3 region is CASSSPTSSYEQYF. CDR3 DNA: TGTGCCAGCAGCTCCCCCACGAGCTCCTACGAGCAGTACTTC. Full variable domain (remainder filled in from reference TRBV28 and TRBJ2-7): DVKVTQSSRYLVKRTGEKVFLECVQDMDHENMFWYRQDPGLGLRLIYFSYDVKMKEKGDIPEGYSVSREKKERFSLILESASTNQTSMYLCASSSPTSSYEQYFGPGTRLTVT.

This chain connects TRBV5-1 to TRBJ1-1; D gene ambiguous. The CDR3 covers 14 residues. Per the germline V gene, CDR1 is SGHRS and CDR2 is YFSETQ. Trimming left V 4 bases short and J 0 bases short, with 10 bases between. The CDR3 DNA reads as TGCGCCAGCAGCCCAGATATGATGAACACTGAAGCTTTCTTT. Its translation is CASSPDMMNTEAFF. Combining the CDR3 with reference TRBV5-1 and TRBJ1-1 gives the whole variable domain KAGVTQTPRYLIKTRGQQVTLSCSPISGHRSVSWYQQTPGQGLQFLFEYFSETQRNKGNFPGRFSGRQFSNSRSEMNVSTLELGDSALYLCASSPDMMNTEAFFGQGTRLTVV.

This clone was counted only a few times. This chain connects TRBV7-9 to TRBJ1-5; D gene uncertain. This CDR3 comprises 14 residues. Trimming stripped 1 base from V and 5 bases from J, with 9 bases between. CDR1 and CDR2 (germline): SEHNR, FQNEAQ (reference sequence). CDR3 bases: TGTGCCAGCAGCTTAGGAATCCGGGATCAGCCCCAGCATTTT. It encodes CASSLGIRDQPQHF.